Listed here are 3 T cell receptor beta chains from one sample, sequenced in a study of lymphopenia after photon versus proton radiotherapy. TCRdb's copy holds only in-frame clones and misses some; the assay was immunoSEQ multiplex PCR. Found here are about 25,000 clones, roughly 86% of them singletons; the top ten hold roughly 19%. Sequenced here: peripheral blood, sampled from a patient treated with photon-based radiotherapy. All receptors derive from a man aged 45 to 65 with gastric cancer.

The J gene is TRBJ1-1, the V gene TRBV4-3; D is undetermined. Trimming stripped 1 base from V and 2 bases from J, with 5 bases between. Germline-derived CDR1 and CDR2 are LGHNA and YSLEER. The CDR3 has 13 residues. The CDR3 DNA is TGCGCCAGCAGCCAAGGCAGAAACACTGAAGCTTTCTTT. Its protein is CASSQGRNTEAFF.

The chain couples TRBV16 to TRBJ2-1; 10 bases align to TRBD1. J was trimmed by 6 bases and V by 4 bases; bases with no gene match: 9. Germline V gene data show CDR1 as KGHSY and CDR2 as FQNENV. CDR3 length: 16 amino acids. DNA for the CDR3: TGTGCCAGCAGCCTCCCACCCCGGGACAGGGGCAATGAGCAGTTCTTC. Encoded protein: CASSLPPRDRGNEQFF.

This clone showed up just a few times. The chain uses TRBV5-1 and TRBJ2-1; D may be TRBD1 (6 bases). This CDR3 is 15 amino acids long. Germline V gives CDR1 SGHRS, CDR2 YFSETQ. The ends were cut back, 4 bases at V and 0 bases at J, with 11 bases in the middle. The CDR3 nucleotides are TGCGCCAGCAGCGGGGGCGTTATCTCCTACAATGAGCAGTTCTTC. This gives the protein CASSGGVISYNEQFF.